The text below deals with one T cell receptor beta chain. Its antigen is unidentified. The sample is drawn from a study of long-term antiretroviral therapy in people with HIV. Study-wide findings and caveats: Blood collection from about 2004 to 2018 possibly occurred under older ART regimens.

This CDR3 is 14 amino acids long. Germline assignment: CDR1 LNHDA and CDR2 SQIVND (reference sequence). Germline trimming cut 5 bases from V and 4 bases from J; bases unmatched to any gene: 6. Researchers report immunoSEQ v3.0 was run at survey level. Assay: immunoSEQ multiplex PCR; the TCRdb copy retains only in-frame clones and omits some. The data show 20,000 to 25,000 clones, roughly 77% seen once. Before they underwent DNA extraction, samples held roughly 0.95-11 million cryopreserved PBMC. The material was unsorted PBMCs, obtained 0.5 years after starting antiretroviral therapy. The receptor's source is a woman aged 35 to 49 with HIV. This sequence joins TRBV19 and TRBJ1-2, with 8 bases aligning to TRBD1. CDR3 loop: CASSPDRALYGYTF. The CDR3 nucleotides read TGTGCCAGTAGTCCGGACAGGGCCCTCTATGGCTACACCTTC. Variable domain in full (rest from reference TRBV19 and TRBJ1-2): DGGITQSPKYLFRKEGQNVTLSCEQNLNHDAMYWYRQDPGQGLRLIYYSQIVNDFQKGDIAEGYSVSREKKESFPLTVTSAQKNPTAFYLCASSPDRALYGYTFGSGTRLTVV.